The 28 T cell receptor beta chains presented below share a single source sample, sequenced in a study of T cell repertoires in cytomegalovirus infection. TCRdb fed the reads into MiXCR, producing one record per CDR3 protein. The repertoire has about 110,000 distinct CDR3 sequences, 29% of them found once; the top ten carry roughly three quarters. These TCRs are of unknown antigen specificity. The material was CD8+ T cells from cultured PBMCs, obtained from culture after CMV antigen stimulation. These receptors all stem from a human donor in good health (CMV status not recorded). Some clones in this sample may be carry-over from other donors' samples.

This sequence joins TRBV7-8 and TRBJ2-5; D call uncertain. The CDR3 spans 15 residues. Germline loops: CDR1 SGHVS, CDR2 FQNEAQ. V was pared by 1 base and J by 5 bases, with 14 bases between. CDR3 sequence reads: CASSLGYSPRETQYF. The CDR3 DNA sequence: TGTGCCAGCAGCTTAGGTTACAGCCCTCGCGAGACCCAGTACTTC.

The J gene is TRBJ2-7, the V gene TRBV7-9, with 8 bases aligning to TRBD2. The CDR3 extends over 15 amino acids. Trimming took 3 bases from V and 1 from J; bases not matched to a gene: 5. Germline CDR1 reads SEHNR; CDR2 reads FQNEAQ (reference sequence). The DNA of the CDR3 is TGTGCCAGCAGCTTTCTCACTAGCGGATCCTACGAGCAGTACTTC. It encodes CASSFLTSGSYEQYF.

The chain links TRBV27 to TRBJ1-1; D remains ambiguous. With 3 bases removed from V and 1 base from J, the gap between germline ends came to 6 bases. The germline CDR1 and CDR2 sequences are MNHEY and SMNVEV (reference sequence). The CDR3 is made up of 13 amino acids. The CDR3 is CASSLAENTEAFF. DNA of the CDR3: TGTGCCAGCAGTTTGGCCGAGAACACTGAAGCTTTCTTT.

This clonotype was counted between two and nine times. The V and J genes are TRBV2 and TRBJ2-3, with D possibly TRBD1 on 5 matching bases. Per the germline V gene, CDR1 is SNHLY and CDR2 is FYNNEI. V lost 0 bases, J lost 0 bases, and 7 bases lay in between. The CDR3 runs to 15 residues. As DNA, the CDR3 is TGTGCCAGCAGTGAAGCGGGGCTTAGCACAGATACGCAGTATTTT. Encoded protein: CASSEAGLSTDTQYF.

The chain has TRBV27 and TRBJ2-1; a weak D match, TRBD2 (6 bases). There are 18 residues in the CDR3. The germline V and J ends were trimmed by 0 bases and 0 bases, with 15 bases remaining between them. Germline loops: CDR1 MNHEY, CDR2 SMNVEV (reference sequence). This chain's CDR3 is CASSLSGGPTGSYNEQFF. CDR3 nucleotide sequence: TGTGCCAGCAGTTTATCGGGGGGACCAACCGGCTCCTACAATGAGCAGTTCTTC.

This clonotype appeared a few times. J is TRBJ1-1 and V is TRBV4-2; tentative D call: TRBD1 (5 bases). The CDR3 runs to 17 residues. Germline CDR1 is LGHNA and CDR2 is YNFKEQ. V lost 0 bases, J lost 5 bases, and 19 bases lay in between. In nucleotides, the CDR3 is TGTGCCAGCAGCCAAGAAGGGGCGGCGGGATTAGTTACTGAAGCTTTCTTT. Protein sequence: CASSQEGAAGLVTEAFF.

The V call is TRBV7-2, the J call TRBJ2-3; D gene unclear. The CDR3 is 13 amino acids. V lost 5 bases to trimming and J lost 6 bases, with 12 bases between them. Germline CDR1 is SGHTA and CDR2 is FQGNSA. The CDR3 is CASSPPTPDTQYF. CDR3 nucleotides: TGTGCCAGCAGCCCCCCCACCCCGGATACGCAGTATTTT.

This clonotype was seen at least ten times. The rearrangement links TRBV7-8 to TRBJ1-4; D perhaps matches TRBD1 (5 bases). The CDR3 spans 17 residues. The germline gives CDR1 SGHVS, CDR2 FQNEAQ. Trimming took off 5 bases at V and 5 bases at J, with 21 bases between the two ends. The CDR3 bases are TGTGCCAGCAGCACCCCCACGGGGCAGAGCTTAAATGAAAAACTGTTTTTT. Translation gives CASSTPTGQSLNEKLFF.

The rearrangement joins TRBV4-1 to TRBJ1-2; TRBD1 matches at 9 bases. This CDR3 region has 15 residues. CDR1 and CDR2 from the germline V gene are MGHRA and YSYEKL. After removal of 5 bases from V and 1 base from J, the junction contained 5 bases not matched to a gene. CDR3 in amino acids: CASSSGQGINYGYTF. The CDR3 coding sequence is TGCGCCAGCAGCTCCGGACAGGGGATTAACTATGGCTACACCTTC.

Only a few counts were recorded for this clonotype. The rearrangement joins TRBV7-9 to TRBJ1-1; TRBD1 aligns across 7 bases. The CDR3 spans 13 residues. J lost 7 bases, V lost 6 bases, and 8 bases had no gene match. CDR1 and CDR2 (germline): SEHNR, FQNEAQ (reference sequence). In DNA form, the CDR3 reads TGTGCCAGCAGGCACCCCGGACAGGATGAAGCTTTCTTT. Its translation is CASRHPGQDEAFF.

The chain is built from TRBV7-8 and TRBJ1-6, with unresolved D. Germline values: CDR1 SGHVS, CDR2 FQNEAQ. The CDR3 contains 14 residues. Trimming stripped 5 bases from V and 4 bases from J, with 9 bases between. The CDR3 DNA sequence: TGTGCCAGCAGCCAGGCCTTATATAATTCACCCCTCCACTTT. This translates into CASSQALYNSPLHF.

The chain combines TRBV5-8 with TRBJ2-7; D gene ambiguous. The CDR3 sequence is 11 residues long. V gave up 6 bases and J gave up 3 bases, with 7 bases separating them. CDR1 and CDR2 (germline): SGHTS, YDEGEE. Written as DNA, the CDR3 is TGTGCCAGCACGGGTAACTACGAGCAGTACTTC. This codes for CASTGNYEQYF.

This clonotype occurred many times. As DNA, the CDR3 is TGTGCCAGCAGCTTTAACTCGAACACTGAAGCTTTCTTT. Protein: CASSFNSNTEAFF. The rearrangement uses TRBV7-3 and TRBJ1-1; D unclear. From germline, CDR1 is SGHTA and CDR2 FQGTGA. CDR3 length equals 13 residues. Trimming removed 3 bases at V and 1 base at J, with 6 bases between.

This clonotype was recorded many times. CDR3 sequence reads: CASSLGQTYNEQFF. The CDR3 nucleotides read TGTGCCAGCAGTCTTGGACAGACCTACAATGAGCAGTTCTTC. The chain has TRBV6-6 and TRBJ2-1, with D maybe TRBD1 (6 bases). Trimming cost V 5 bases and J 2 bases, with 10 bases left between them. From germline, CDR1 is MNHNY and CDR2 SVGAGI (reference sequence). There are 14 residues in the CDR3.

The chain has TRBV11-2 and TRBJ2-5; possible D gene TRBD2, 6 bases. CDR1 SGHAT and CDR2 FQNNGV come from the germline V gene. V was cut by 6 bases and J by 2 bases, with 10 bases left in between. CDR3 length: 13 amino acids. As DNA, the CDR3 is TGTGCCAGCAGTAGCGGAAAACAAGAGACCCAGTACTTC. This translates into CASSSGKQETQYF.

This clonotype was detected many times. The chain has TRBV7-2 and TRBJ1-2; no clear D. Germline assignment: CDR1 SGHTA and CDR2 FQGNSA. Trimming cost V 5 bases and J 7 bases, with 11 bases left between them. CDR3 length: 12 amino acids. The CDR3 reads CASSPRGSGYTF. CDR3 nucleotides: TGTGCCAGCAGCCCGAGAGGAAGTGGCTACACCTTC.

This chain links TRBV19 with TRBJ2-7; D is perhaps TRBD1 (6 bases). The V end lost 0 bases, the J end lost 0 bases, and 9 bases lay between the germline ends. This CDR3 is built from 15 residues. Germline V gene sequence: CDR1 LNHDA, CDR2 SQIVND (reference sequence). This chain's CDR3 is CASSIDWTVSYEQYF. The CDR3 nucleotides read TGTGCCAGTAGTATAGATTGGACAGTCTCCTACGAGCAGTACTTC.

This clonotype was picked up one time. This chain joins TRBV20-1 and TRBJ2-7; D might be TRBD1 (6 bases). There are 13 residues in the CDR3. The germline gives CDR1 DFQATT, CDR2 SNEGSKA (reference sequence). V dropped 1 base and J dropped 5 bases, with 12 bases sitting between them. CDR3 residues: CSARALGGNEQYF. CDR3 nucleotide sequence: TGCAGTGCTAGAGCCCTAGGGGGAAACGAGCAGTACTTC.

The chain combines TRBV12-3 or TRBV12-4 with TRBJ2-5; D unresolved. The CDR3 has 14 residues. Trimming took off 3 bases at V and 4 bases at J, with 12 bases between the two ends. CDR3 DNA sequence: TGTGCCAGCAGTTTCAGTAGGGCCCGAGAGACCCAGTACTTC. Translation gives CASSFSRARETQYF.

This clonotype showed up many times. The chain is built from TRBV7-9 and TRBJ2-1; TRBD1 might be the D (5 bases). V dropped 0 bases and J dropped 9 bases, with 30 bases sitting between them. Germline loops: CDR1 SEHNR, CDR2 FQNEAQ (reference sequence). CDR3 length: 20 amino acids. CDR3 residues: CASSLAWSSSSGYFFAEQFF. CDR3 DNA sequence: TGTGCCAGCAGCTTAGCGTGGTCCTCCTCCTCAGGGTACTTTTTCGCTGAGCAGTTCTTC.

This sequence joins TRBV6-1 and TRBJ2-1, with 14 bases fitting TRBD2. Germline lookup yields CDR1 MNHNS and CDR2 SASEGT. V dropped 5 bases and J dropped 8; count of bases not matched to a gene: 5. The CDR3 totals 15 residues. The CDR3 region has the DNA TGTGCCAGCAGTTCGGGACTAGCGGGGGTGGATGAGCAGTTCTTC. Protein: CASSSGLAGVDEQFF.

The J gene is TRBJ1-1, the V gene TRBV24-1, with TRBD1 as a possible D gene (6 bases). V lost 2 bases and J 4 bases, leaving 10 bases between the germline ends. This CDR3 is 14 amino acids long. CDR1 and CDR2 (germline): KGHDR, SFDVKD. The CDR3 DNA sequence: TGTGCCACCAGTGATTCTACAGGGATCACTGAAGCTTTCTTT. Translated, it gives CATSDSTGITEAFF.

This clonotype was recorded a few times. The V and J genes are TRBV20-1 and TRBJ2-7; 8 positions agree with TRBD2. This CDR3 is built from 15 residues. Looked up from germline, CDR1 is DFQATT and CDR2 is SNEGSKA (reference sequence). V dropped 0 bases and J dropped 1; count of bases not matched to a gene: 5. CDR3 nucleotides: TGCAGTGCTAGAGATCCTAGCGGGTGGTCCTACGAGCAGTACTTC. This gives the protein CSARDPSGWSYEQYF.

This clonotype was seen at least ten times. J is TRBJ1-2 and V is TRBV6-5; D call uncertain. CDR1 and CDR2 from the germline V gene are MNHEY and SVGAGI. V gave up 6 bases and J gave up 4 bases, with 12 bases separating them. This CDR3 region has 13 residues. The CDR3 sequence: CASSPQNIYGYTF. CDR3 bases: TGTGCCAGCAGCCCACAAAATATCTATGGCTACACCTTC.

Ten or more counts support this clonotype. V is TRBV7-2 and J is TRBJ2-3; no clear D gene. The CDR3 contains 13 residues. Germline V gene data show CDR1 as SGHTA and CDR2 as FQGNSA. Trimming took 3 bases from V and 4 from J, leaving 8 bases between them. CDR3 residues: CASSFVPADTQYF. CDR3 in DNA: TGTGCCAGCAGCTTTGTCCCGGCAGATACGCAGTATTTT.

This clonotype has ten or more counts. CDR3 residues: CASSLAFEATGETQYF. DNA of the CDR3: TGTGCCAGCAGCTTAGCATTTGAGGCTACGGGGGAGACCCAGTACTTC. This chain uses TRBV7-6 with TRBJ2-5; a weak D match, TRBD2 (5 bases). The germline CDR1 and CDR2 sequences are SGHVS and FNYEAQ. V lost 0 bases and J 5 bases, leaving 16 bases between the germline ends. The CDR3 loop spans 16 amino acids.

The chain is built from TRBV11-2 and TRBJ2-3, with 10 positions matching TRBD2. Germline CDR1 reads SGHAT; CDR2 reads FQNNGV. The ends lost 2 bases at V and 6 bases at J; junction bases unmatched: 2. The CDR3 contains 14 residues. This chain's CDR3 is CASSLSGGADTQYF. As DNA, the CDR3 is TGTGCCAGCAGCTTAAGCGGGGGGGCCGATACGCAGTATTTT.

The rearrangement uses TRBV29-1 and TRBJ2-3; D is uncertain. Germline V gene data show CDR1 as SQVTM and CDR2 as ANQGSEA. The V gene lost 3 bases and the J gene lost 2 bases, with 9 bases spanning the gap. The CDR3 has 13 amino acids. CDR3 amino acids: CSVEILLTDTQYF. The CDR3 DNA reads TGCAGCGTTGAGATACTCCTCACAGATACGCAGTATTTT.